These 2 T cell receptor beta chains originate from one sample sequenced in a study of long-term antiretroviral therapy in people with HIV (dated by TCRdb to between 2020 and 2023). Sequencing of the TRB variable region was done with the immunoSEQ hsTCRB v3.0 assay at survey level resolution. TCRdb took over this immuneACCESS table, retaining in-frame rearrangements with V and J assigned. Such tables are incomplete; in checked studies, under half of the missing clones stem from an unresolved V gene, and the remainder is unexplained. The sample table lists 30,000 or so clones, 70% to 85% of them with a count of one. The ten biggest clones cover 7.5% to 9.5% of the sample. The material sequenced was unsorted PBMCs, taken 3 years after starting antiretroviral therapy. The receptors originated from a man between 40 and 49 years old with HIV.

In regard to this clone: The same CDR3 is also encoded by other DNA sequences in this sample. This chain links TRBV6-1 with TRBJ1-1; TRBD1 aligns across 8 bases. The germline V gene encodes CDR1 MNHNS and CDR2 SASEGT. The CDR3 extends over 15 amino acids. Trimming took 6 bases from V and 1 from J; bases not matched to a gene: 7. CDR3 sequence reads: CASRGQGAPNTEAFF. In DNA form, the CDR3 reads TGTGCCAGCAGGGGCCAGGGGGCGCCGAACACTGAAGCTTTCTTT.

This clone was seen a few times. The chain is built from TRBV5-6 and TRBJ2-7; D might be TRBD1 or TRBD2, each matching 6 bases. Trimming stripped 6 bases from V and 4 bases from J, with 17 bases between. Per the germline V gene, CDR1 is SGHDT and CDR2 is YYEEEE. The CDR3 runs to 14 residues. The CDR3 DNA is TGTGCCAGCATCCAAAGGGGGGCCGGGTACGAGCAGTACTTC. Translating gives CASIQRGAGYEQYF. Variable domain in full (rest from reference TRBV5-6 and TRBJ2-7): DAGVTQSPTHLIKTRGQQVTLRCSPKSGHDTVSWYQQALGQGPQFIFQYYEEEERQRGNFPDRFSGHQFPNYSSELNVNALLLGDSALYLCASIQRGAGYEQYFGPGTRLTVT.